The T cell receptor beta chain under discussion was sequenced for a study of blood T cell repertoires in COVID-19. Study details: COVID-19 samples collected from the United States, Italy and Spain covered acute and convalescent phases. PBMCs, B-cell-depleted T cells, or T cells were the source of the cDNA or gDNA that made up the material.

The authors' processing: Estimation of nucleated cell counts was performed using reference gene primer amplification. Using immunoSEQ multiplex PCR, the repertoire was profiled, and TCRdb retains in-frame clones only, with some absent. That table supplies the V and J calls and clone size; D and trimming were determined from the DNA. The table records roughly 120,000 clones, about 86% of them present only once. Trimming took off 0 bases at V and 2 bases at J, with 7 bases between the two ends. The CDR3 consists of 14 residues. Looked up from germline, CDR1 is SGHTA and CDR2 is FQGNSA. This clonotype was obtained from a woman aged 50 to 65 with acute or convalescent COVID-19. The chain is built from TRBV7-2 and TRBJ1-2; no clear D gene. The material sequenced was peripheral blood. CDR3 bases: TGTGCCAGCAGCTTAGCCGCGGCGAACTATGGCTACACCTTC. As protein: CASSLAAANYGYTF.